Below, 3 T cell receptor beta chains from the same sample are listed, as sequenced in a study of CD8 T cells in ankylosing spondylitis. TCRdb called the 5' RACE reads again in MiXCR, with one record for every CDR3 protein. The table has approximately 150,000 distinct CDR3 sequences, under 35% seen once. The sequenced material came from synovial fluid, either unsorted or a sorted T cell fraction (not recorded which). Receptors originate from a male donor with ankylosing spondylitis.

This clonotype is deemed medium-sized. This chain uses TRBV5-8 with TRBJ2-1, with 9 bases lining up with TRBD1. CDR1 SGHTS and CDR2 YDEGEE come from the germline V gene. This CDR3 region has 15 residues. V was clipped by 4 bases and J by 4 bases; unmatched bases: 6. The CDR3 here is CASSRGTGTYNEQFF. CDR3 bases: TGTGCCAGCAGCAGAGGGACAGGGACGTACAATGAGCAGTTCTTC.

This clonotype was detected a few times. J is TRBJ1-1 and V is TRBV7-2; perhaps TRBD1 as D (6 bases). CDR1 SGHTA and CDR2 FQGNSA come from the germline V gene. The CDR3 runs to 14 residues. The V gene lost 4 bases and the J gene lost 7 bases, with 16 bases spanning the gap. CDR3 residues: CASSSRGGRSEAFF. Written as DNA, the CDR3 is TGTGCCAGCAGCTCCCGGGGGGGGCGTAGTGAAGCTTTCTTT.

This clonotype has just a few counts. The chain has TRBV20-1 and TRBJ2-3; D possibly corresponds to TRBD2 (6 bases). Germline V CDR1 and CDR2: DFQATT, SNEGSKA (reference sequence). V was trimmed by 5 bases and J by 2 bases, leaving 14 bases between them. CDR3 length equals 14 residues. The DNA for the CDR3 is TGCAGTGCTGCGATTCGGGACTTCACAGATACGCAGTATTTT. Its protein is CSAAIRDFTDTQYF.